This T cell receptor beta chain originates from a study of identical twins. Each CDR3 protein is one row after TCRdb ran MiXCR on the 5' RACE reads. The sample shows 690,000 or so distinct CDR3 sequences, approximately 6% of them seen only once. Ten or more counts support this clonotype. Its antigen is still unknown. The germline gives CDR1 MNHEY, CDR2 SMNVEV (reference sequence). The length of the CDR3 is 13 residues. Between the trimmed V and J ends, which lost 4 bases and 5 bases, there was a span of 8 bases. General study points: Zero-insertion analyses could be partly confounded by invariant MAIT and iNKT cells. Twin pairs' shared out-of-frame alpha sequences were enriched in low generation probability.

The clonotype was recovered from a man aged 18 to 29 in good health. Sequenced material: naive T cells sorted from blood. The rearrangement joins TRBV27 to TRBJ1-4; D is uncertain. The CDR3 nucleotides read TGTGCCAGCAGTTATCGGTCGAATGAAAAACTGTTTTTT. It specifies CASSYRSNEKLFF.